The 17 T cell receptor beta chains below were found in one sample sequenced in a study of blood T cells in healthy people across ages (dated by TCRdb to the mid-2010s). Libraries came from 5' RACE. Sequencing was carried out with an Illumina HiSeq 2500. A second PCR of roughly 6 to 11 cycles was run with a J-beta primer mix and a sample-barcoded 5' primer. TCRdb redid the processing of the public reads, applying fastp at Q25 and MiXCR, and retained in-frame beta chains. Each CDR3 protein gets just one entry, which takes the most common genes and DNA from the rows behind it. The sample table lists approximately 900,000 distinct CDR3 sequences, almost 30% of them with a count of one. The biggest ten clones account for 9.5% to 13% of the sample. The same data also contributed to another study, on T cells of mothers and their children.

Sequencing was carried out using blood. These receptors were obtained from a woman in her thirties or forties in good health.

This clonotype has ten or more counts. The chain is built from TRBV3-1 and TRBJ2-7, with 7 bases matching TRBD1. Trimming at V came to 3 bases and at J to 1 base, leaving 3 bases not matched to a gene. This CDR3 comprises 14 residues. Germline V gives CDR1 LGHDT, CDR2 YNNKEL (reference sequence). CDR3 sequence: CASSHSTGSYEQYF. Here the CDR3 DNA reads TGTGCCAGCAGCCATTCGACAGGGTCCTACGAGCAGTACTTC.

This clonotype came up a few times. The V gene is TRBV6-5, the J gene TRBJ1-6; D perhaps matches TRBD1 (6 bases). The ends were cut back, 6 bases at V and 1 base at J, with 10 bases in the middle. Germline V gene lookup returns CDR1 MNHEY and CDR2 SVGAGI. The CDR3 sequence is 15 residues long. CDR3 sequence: CASREQGSYNSPLHF. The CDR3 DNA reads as TGTGCCAGCAGGGAACAGGGTTCCTATAATTCACCCCTCCACTTT.

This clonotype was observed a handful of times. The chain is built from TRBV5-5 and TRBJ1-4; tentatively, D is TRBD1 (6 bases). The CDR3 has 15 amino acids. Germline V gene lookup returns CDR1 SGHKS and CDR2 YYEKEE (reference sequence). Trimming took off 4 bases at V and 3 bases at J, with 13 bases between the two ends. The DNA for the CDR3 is TGTGCCAGCAGCCCCGGGACAAGCTCTAATGAAAAACTGTTTTTT. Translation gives CASSPGTSSNEKLFF. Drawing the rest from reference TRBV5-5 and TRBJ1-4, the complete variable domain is DAGVTQSPTHLIKTRGQQVTLRCSPISGHKSVSWYQQVLGQGPQFIFQYYEKEERGRGNFPDRFSARQFPNYSSELNVNALLLGDSALYLCASSPGTSSNEKLFFGSGTQLSVL.

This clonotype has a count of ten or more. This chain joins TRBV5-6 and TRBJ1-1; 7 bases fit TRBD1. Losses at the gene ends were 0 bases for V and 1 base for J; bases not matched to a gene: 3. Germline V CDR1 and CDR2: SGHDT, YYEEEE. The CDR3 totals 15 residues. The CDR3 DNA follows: TGTGCCAGCAGCTTGGTAAGGGGGCCGAACACTGAAGCTTTCTTT. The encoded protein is CASSLVRGPNTEAFF.

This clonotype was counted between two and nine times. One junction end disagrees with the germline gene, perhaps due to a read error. The CDR3 here is CASNYRDASYEQYF. The CDR3 coding sequence is TGTGCCAGCAATTACCGGGACGCATCCTACGAGCAGTACTTC. This chain connects TRBV6-5 to TRBJ2-7; TRBD1 or TRBD2 may be the D gene (5 bases each). Germline values: CDR1 MNHEY, CDR2 SVGAGI. The length of the CDR3 is 14 residues.

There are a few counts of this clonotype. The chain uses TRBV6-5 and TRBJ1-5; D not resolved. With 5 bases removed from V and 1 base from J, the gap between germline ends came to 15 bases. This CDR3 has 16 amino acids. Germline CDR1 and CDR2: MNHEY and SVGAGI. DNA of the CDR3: TGTGCCAGCAGTCAAAATCTTTTAACGAGCAATCAGCCCCAGCATTTT. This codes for CASSQNLLTSNQPQHF.

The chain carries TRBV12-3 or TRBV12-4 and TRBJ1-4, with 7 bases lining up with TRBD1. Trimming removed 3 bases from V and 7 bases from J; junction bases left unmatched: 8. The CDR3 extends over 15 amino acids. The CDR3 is CASSFLVDRTEKLFF. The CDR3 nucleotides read TGTGCCAGCAGTTTTCTTGTGGACAGGACTGAAAAACTGTTTTTT.

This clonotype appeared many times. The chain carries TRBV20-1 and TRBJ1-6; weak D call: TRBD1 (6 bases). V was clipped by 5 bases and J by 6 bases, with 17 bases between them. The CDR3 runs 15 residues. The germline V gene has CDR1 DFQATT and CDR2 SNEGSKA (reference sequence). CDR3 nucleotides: TGCAGTGCTCAGACACAGGGAGATATTAATTCACCCCTCCACTTT. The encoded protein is CSAQTQGDINSPLHF.

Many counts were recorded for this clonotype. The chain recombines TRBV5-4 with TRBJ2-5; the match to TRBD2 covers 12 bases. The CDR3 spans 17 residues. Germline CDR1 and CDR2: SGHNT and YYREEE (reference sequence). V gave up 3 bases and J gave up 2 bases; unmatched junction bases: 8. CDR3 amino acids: CASSSGGLAGIQETQYF. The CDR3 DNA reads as TGTGCCAGCAGCTCGGGAGGACTAGCGGGGATACAAGAGACCCAGTACTTC.

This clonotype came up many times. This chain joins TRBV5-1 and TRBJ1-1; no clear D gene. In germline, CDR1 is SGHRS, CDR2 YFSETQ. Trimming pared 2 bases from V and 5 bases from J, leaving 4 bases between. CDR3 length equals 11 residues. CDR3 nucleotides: TGCGCCAGCAGCTTTGGTACTGAAGCTTTCTTT. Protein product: CASSFGTEAFF.

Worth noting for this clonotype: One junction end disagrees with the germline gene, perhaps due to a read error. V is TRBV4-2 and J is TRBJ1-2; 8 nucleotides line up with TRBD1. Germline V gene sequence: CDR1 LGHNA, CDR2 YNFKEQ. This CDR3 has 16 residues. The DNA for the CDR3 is TGTGCCAGCAGCCAAGAGATGGGGACAGGCCTCTATGACTACACCTTC. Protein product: CASSQEMGTGLYDYTF.

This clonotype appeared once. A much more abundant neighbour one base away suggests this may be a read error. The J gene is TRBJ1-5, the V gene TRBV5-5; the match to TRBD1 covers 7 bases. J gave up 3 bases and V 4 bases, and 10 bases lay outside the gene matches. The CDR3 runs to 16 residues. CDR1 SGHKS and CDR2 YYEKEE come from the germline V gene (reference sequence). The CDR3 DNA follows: TGTGCCAGCAGCGAGGAGGGGGGACAGCCCAATCAGCCCCAGCATTTT. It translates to CASSEEGGQPNQPQHF.

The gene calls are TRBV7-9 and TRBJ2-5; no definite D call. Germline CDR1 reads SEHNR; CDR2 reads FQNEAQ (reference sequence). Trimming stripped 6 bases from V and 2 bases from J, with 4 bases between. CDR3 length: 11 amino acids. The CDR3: CASRPQETQYF. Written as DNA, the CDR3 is TGTGCCAGCAGGCCGCAAGAGACCCAGTACTTC.

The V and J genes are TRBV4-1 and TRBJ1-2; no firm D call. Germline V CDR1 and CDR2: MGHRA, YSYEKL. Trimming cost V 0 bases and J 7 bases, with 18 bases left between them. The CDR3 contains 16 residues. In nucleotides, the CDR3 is TGCGCCAGCAGCCAAGATGGAGGCCGCTTTTTCTCTGGCTACACCTTC. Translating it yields CASSQDGGRFFSGYTF.

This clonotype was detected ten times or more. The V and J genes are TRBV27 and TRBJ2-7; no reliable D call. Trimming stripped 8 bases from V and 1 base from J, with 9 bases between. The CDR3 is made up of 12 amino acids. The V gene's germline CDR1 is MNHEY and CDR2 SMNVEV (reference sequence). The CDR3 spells CASGFGSYEQYF. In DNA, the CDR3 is TGTGCCAGCGGCTTCGGGTCCTACGAGCAGTACTTC.

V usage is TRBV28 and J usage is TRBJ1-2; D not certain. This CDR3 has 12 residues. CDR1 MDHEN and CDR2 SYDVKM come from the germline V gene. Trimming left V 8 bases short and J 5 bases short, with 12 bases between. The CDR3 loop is CASRKEAYGYTF. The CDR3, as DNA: TGTGCCAGCCGCAAGGAGGCGTATGGCTACACCTTC.

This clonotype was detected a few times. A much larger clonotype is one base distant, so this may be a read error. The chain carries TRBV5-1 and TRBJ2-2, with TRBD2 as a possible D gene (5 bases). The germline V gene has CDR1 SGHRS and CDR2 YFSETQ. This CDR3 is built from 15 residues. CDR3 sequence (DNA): TGCGCCAGCAGCTTGGGACACCGGAACACCGGGGAGCCGTTTTTT. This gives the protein CASSLGHRNTGEPFF.